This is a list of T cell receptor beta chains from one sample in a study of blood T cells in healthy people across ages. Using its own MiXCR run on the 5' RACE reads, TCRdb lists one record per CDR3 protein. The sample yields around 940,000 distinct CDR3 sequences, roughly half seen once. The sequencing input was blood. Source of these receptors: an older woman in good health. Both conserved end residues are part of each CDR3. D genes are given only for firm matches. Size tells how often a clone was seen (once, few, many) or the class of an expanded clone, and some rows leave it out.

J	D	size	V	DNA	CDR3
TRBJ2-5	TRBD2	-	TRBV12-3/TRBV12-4	TGTGCCAGCAGTCACTTTGGGACTAGCGGCCAAGAGACCCAGTACTTC	CASSHFGTSGQETQYF
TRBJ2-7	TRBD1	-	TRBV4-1	TGCGCCAGCAGCCAAGCACCGGGACAGTACTACGAGCAGTACTTC	CASSQAPGQYYEQYF
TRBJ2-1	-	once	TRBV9	TGTGCCAGCAGCCAGCTTAGTGATGAGCAGTTCTTC	CASSQLSDEQFF
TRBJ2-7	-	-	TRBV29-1	TGCAGCGTTGAAGATCTGGGCAGTAACGAGCAGTACTTC	CSVEDLGSNEQYF
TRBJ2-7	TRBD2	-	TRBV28	TGTGCCAGCAGTTTAGGCGGGAGTGTTGTCTACGAGCAGTACTTC	CASSLGGSVVYEQYF
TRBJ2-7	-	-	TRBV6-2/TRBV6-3	TGTGCCAGCAGTTTACTCGACAGTTTATCCTACGAGCAGTACTTC	CASSLLDSLSYEQYF
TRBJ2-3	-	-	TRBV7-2	TGTGCCAGCAGCCTGAATGGACTTCTTACCCTTAGCACAGATACGCAGTATTTT	CASSLNGLLTLSTDTQYF
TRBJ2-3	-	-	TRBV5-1	TGCGCCAGCAGCTTCGGCGCAGCGGGTGATACGCAGTATTTT	CASSFGAAGDTQYF
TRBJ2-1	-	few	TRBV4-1	TGCGCCAGCAGCCAAGAGACCCAGCGCTCCTACAATGAGCAGTTCTTC	CASSQETQRSYNEQFF
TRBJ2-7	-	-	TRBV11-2	TGTGCCAGCAGCTTAAGAGAGCGGCAGTACTTC	CASSLRERQYF
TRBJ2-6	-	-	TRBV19	TGTGCCAGTATCATGTCAGGGTCTGGGGCCAACGTCCTGACTTTC	CASIMSGSGANVLTF
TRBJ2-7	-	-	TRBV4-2	TGTGCCAGCAGCCAAGAGGGGAGGAGAAACGAGCAGTACTTC	CASSQEGRRNEQYF
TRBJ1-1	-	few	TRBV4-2	TGTGCCAGCAGCCAGTCTACAGTAACTGAAGCTTTCTTT	CASSQSTVTEAFF
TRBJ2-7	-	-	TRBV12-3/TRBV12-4	TGTGCCAGCAGTTATAACAGGGAGAGCGAGCAGTACTTC	CASSYNRESEQYF
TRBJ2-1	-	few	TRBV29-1	TGCAGCGTTCCCCCCCCCGGAGTATTCAATGAGCAGTTCTTC	CSVPPPGVFNEQFF
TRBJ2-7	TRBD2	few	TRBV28	TGTGCCAGCAGTTTTTGGGAGGGCCCTGGCGAGCAGTACTTC	CASSFWEGPGEQYF
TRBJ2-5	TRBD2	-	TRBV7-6	TGTGCCAGCGGGGGACTAGCGGGAGGCCAAGGGACCCAGTACTTC	CASGGLAGGQGTQYF
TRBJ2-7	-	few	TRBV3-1	TGTGCCAGCAGCCAACCGGGACCAACCGAGCAGTACTTC	CASSQPGPTEQYF
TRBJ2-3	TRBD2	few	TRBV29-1	TGCAGCGTTATGGGACTAGTATCAGATACGCAGTATTTT	CSVMGLVSDTQYF
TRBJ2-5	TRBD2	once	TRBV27	TGTGCCAGCAGTCATACGATAGCGGGATCTCCAGAGACCCAGTACTTC	CASSHTIAGSPETQYF
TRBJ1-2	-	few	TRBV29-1	TGCAGCGTTGTCGATGTGGGGTTCGCCTATGGCTACACCTTC	CSVVDVGFAYGYTF
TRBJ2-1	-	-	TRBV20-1	TGCAGTGCTAGAGCCACTCGGGACGGACCCTACAATGAGCAGTTCTTC	CSARATRDGPYNEQFF
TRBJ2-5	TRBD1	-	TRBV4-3	TGCGCCAGCAGCCGGGTCAGGGGGCGAAGGGCCAATGAGACCCAGTACTTC	CASSRVRGRRANETQYF
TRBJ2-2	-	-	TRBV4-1	TGCGCCAGCAGCCAAGATGCCGCTCCAGGGTCCACCGGGGAGCTGTTTTTT	CASSQDAAPGSTGELFF
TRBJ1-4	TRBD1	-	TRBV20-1	TGCAGTGCCAGACAGGGGGGAAATGAAAAACTGTTTTTT	CSARQGGNEKLFF
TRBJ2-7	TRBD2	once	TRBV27	TGTGCCGGCAGGAGGACTAGCGGGAGGTCCTACGAGCAGTACTTC	CAGRRTSGRSYEQYF
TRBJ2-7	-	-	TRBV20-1	TGCAGTGCGAGAGGGACTGGGACAAAGTACGAGCAGTACTTC	CSARGTGTKYEQYF
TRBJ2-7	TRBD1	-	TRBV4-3	TGCGCCAGCAGCCAAGTTGGGACAGGTCCCTACGAGCAGTACTTC	CASSQVGTGPYEQYF
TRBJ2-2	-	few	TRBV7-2	TGTGCCAGCAGCCCGGGACAAACAACCGGGGAGCTGTTTTTT	CASSPGQTTGELFF
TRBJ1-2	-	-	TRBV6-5	TGTGCCAGCAGTTACTCGGGGGGGGGACCAGAGTTCCCCAACTATGGCTACACCTTC	CASSYSGGGPEFPNYGYTF
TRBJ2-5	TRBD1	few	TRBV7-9	TGTGCCAGCAGCCCCCGGACAGGGGGCTTGTTGACCCAGTACTTC	CASSPRTGGLLTQYF
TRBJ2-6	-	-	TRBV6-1	TGTGCCAGCATTCCGTGGGAGTCTGGGGCCAACGTCCTGACTTTC	CASIPWESGANVLTF
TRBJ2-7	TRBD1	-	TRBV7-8	TGTGCCAGCAGGGGCGGACAGGCAGCCCAGCAGTACTTC	CASRGGQAAQQYF